These T cell receptor beta chains were read from a single sample in a study of vaccination effects on CD4 cells after COVID-19. Their specific antigens are unknown. Sequencing was performed with immunoSEQ multiplex PCR; in TCRdb, only in-frame clones are kept and a portion is missing. The sample consists of over 25,000 clones, approximately 72% of them appearing once. This material consisted of CD4+ T cells from PBMCs cultured with SARS-CoV-2 spike peptides, taken before COVID-19 vaccination. The receptors were gathered from a human donor who received a COVID-19 vaccine. Both conserved end residues are part of each CDR3. The D gene is left open where the match is weak. Size is stated for part of the rows, as once, few or many counts, or as a class when the clone is expanded.

NA	TRBV4-1	NA	TRBJ1-4	TGCGCCAGCAGCACCACGGGAGCATTTAATGAAAAACTGTTTTTT	CASSTTGAFNEKLFF
NA	TRBV25-1	NA	TRBJ1-1	TGTGCCAGCAGTGCAAGGACCGGTAGACGGGTAGGAGCTTTCTTT	CASSARTGRRVGAFF
NA	TRBV12-5	NA	TRBJ2-5	TGTGCTAGTGGTTTGCCCTGGGTCGAAGAGACCCAGTACTTC	CASGLPWVEETQYF
few	TRBV4-1	NA	TRBJ2-2	TGCGCCAGCAGCCAAGATCTTCGGGCTAGCACGGTTGCGAACACCGGGGAGCTGTTTTTT	CASSQDLRASTVANTGELFF
NA	TRBV5-1	NA	TRBJ2-1	TGCGCCAGCAGCTTGGTTAGGCTAGTGGTAGGAAATGAGCAGTTCTTC	CASSLVRLVVGNEQFF
NA	TRBV29-1	TRBD2	TRBJ2-1	TGCAGCGTGCACCAAGGACTAGCGGACAATGAGCAGTTCTTC	CSVHQGLADNEQFF
NA	TRBV29-1	NA	TRBJ1-2	TGCAGCGGGTTTACAGCGGACCTCTATGGCTACACCTTC	CSGFTADLYGYTF
NA	TRBV2	TRBD1	TRBJ1-1	TGTGCCACCGGACAGGAAGTTATGAACACTGAAGCTTTCTTT	CATGQEVMNTEAFF
NA	TRBV6-2/TRBV6-3	NA	TRBJ2-1	TGTGCCAGCAGTTATTCTCCCGAGTACGGTGAGCAGTTCTTC	CASSYSPEYGEQFF
NA	TRBV5-1	NA	TRBJ1-4	TGCGCCAGCAGCCTGGATTTTGCTGAAAAACTGTTTTTT	CASSLDFAEKLFF
NA	TRBV7-9	NA	TRBJ1-1	TGTGCCAGCTCCGTGGGGGGCGCGGTAACTGAAGCTTTCTTT	CASSVGGAVTEAFF
NA	TRBV19	TRBD1	TRBJ1-6	TGTGCCAGTAGGACGACAGGGGGGCTCAATTCACCCCTCCACTTT	CASRTTGGLNSPLHF
NA	TRBV10-1	TRBD2	TRBJ2-3	TGCGCCAGCAGAGCTAGCGGGGGGGAAGATACGCAGTATTTT	CASRASGGEDTQYF
NA	TRBV5-5	NA	TRBJ2-1	TGTGCCAGCAGCTTGGGGTCGTCCTACAATGAGCAGTTCTTC	CASSLGSSYNEQFF
NA	TRBV5-1	TRBD1	TRBJ2-5	TGCGCCAGCAGCTTGGATACAGGGGAAGAGACCCAGTACTTC	CASSLDTGEETQYF
NA	TRBV6-5	TRBD1	TRBJ2-5	TGTGCCAGCAGCCAGGGACAGGGCGGAGAGACCCAGTACTTC	CASSQGQGGETQYF
NA	TRBV6-6	NA	TRBJ1-2	TGTGCCAGCACCAAGGGGTATGGCTACACCTTC	CASTKGYGYTF
NA	TRBV12-3/TRBV12-4	NA	TRBJ2-1	TGTGCCAGCAGTTTCGCCGCTTCCAATGAGCAGTTCTTC	CASSFAASNEQFF
NA	TRBV4-2	NA	TRBJ2-1	TGTGCCAGCAGCCAAGCCGCAGTCAGCTCCTACAATGAGCAGTTCTTC	CASSQAAVSSYNEQFF
few	TRBV25-1	NA	TRBJ2-6	TGTGCCAGCAGTGAATTCTGGTCCTCTGGGGCCAACGTCCTGACTTTC	CASSEFWSSGANVLTF